These T cell receptor beta chains were read from a single sample in a study of T cells after yellow fever vaccination. TCRdb reanalysed the 5' RACE reads using MiXCR and keeps one entry per CDR3 protein. The table lists 240,000 or so distinct CDR3 sequences, about 7% of them singletons. The specimen was CD4+ T cells sorted from PBMCs, collected 15 days after the yellow fever booster vaccination. The receptor source for this set is a man under 40 who received the YFV17D yellow fever vaccine. Both conserved end residues are part of each CDR3. The D gene is left open where the match is weak. Clone size is shown for a subset of rows, as once, few, many or a class of expanded clone.

D	size	V	J	CDR3	DNA
.	once	TRBV19	TRBJ2-1	CASSIVSEGGYNEQFF	TGTGCCAGTAGTATAGTATCAGAAGGTGGTTACAATGAGCAGTTCTTC
.	few	TRBV12-3/TRBV12-4	TRBJ1-2	CASSQRLTTGQPTF	TGTGCCAGCAGCCAAAGGTTGACGACAGGCCAACCTACCTTC
.	few	TRBV5-1	TRBJ1-2	CATRDTNYGYTF	TGCGCCACCCGGGACACCAACTATGGCTACACCTTC
TRBD1	many	TRBV12-3/TRBV12-4	TRBJ1-1	CASSKRTGQTEAFF	TGTGCCAGCAGTAAGCGGACAGGGCAGACTGAAGCTTTCTTT
.	many	TRBV12-3/TRBV12-4	TRBJ2-7	CASSSSSENEQYF	TGTGCCAGCAGTTCGAGTAGCGAGAACGAGCAGTACTTC
TRBD2	.	TRBV7-9	TRBJ2-1	CASIRGGAETNEQFF	TGTGCCAGCATCCGGGGGGGAGCCGAGACCAATGAGCAGTTCTTC
TRBD1	few	TRBV18	TRBJ1-1	CASSLDRGRAEAFF	TGTGCCAGCTCACTCGACAGGGGGAGAGCTGAAGCTTTCTTT
.	few	TRBV20-1	TRBJ2-2	CSASGREANTGELFF	TGCAGTGCTAGCGGGAGAGAGGCGAACACCGGGGAGCTGTTTTTT
TRBD2	.	TRBV19	TRBJ2-3	CASSSLAGASTDTQYF	TGTGCCAGTAGTAGCCTAGCGGGGGCTAGCACAGATACGCAGTATTTT
.	.	TRBV5-5	TRBJ2-5	CASGPWGRQETQYF	TGTGCCAGCGGCCCTTGGGGCCGACAAGAGACCCAGTACTTC
.	few	TRBV12-3/TRBV12-4	TRBJ2-7	CASSTEVGIEQYF	TGTGCCAGCAGTACTGAGGTGGGAATCGAGCAGTACTTC
.	few	TRBV20-1	TRBJ1-1	CSARDFPEAFF	TGCAGTGCTAGAGATTTCCCAGAAGCTTTCTTT
TRBD1	few	TRBV6-5	TRBJ1-5	CASSYGQGNQPQHF	TGTGCCAGCAGTTACGGACAGGGCAATCAGCCCCAGCATTTT
.	few	TRBV20-1	TRBJ2-1	CSAAAPSYNEQFF	TGCAGTGCGGCTGCGCCATCCTACAATGAGCAGTTCTTC
TRBD1	.	TRBV12-3/TRBV12-4	TRBJ1-1	CASSLGTGLTEAFF	TGTGCCAGCAGTTTAGGGACAGGACTAACTGAAGCTTTCTTT
TRBD2	.	TRBV28	TRBJ2-1	CASSFTPRFSGRANEQFF	TGTGCCAGCAGTTTCACACCTCGCTTTAGCGGGAGGGCCAATGAGCAGTTCTTC
.	many	TRBV7-9	TRBJ2-7	CASSLGTPYLSPEYEQYF	TGTGCCAGCAGCTTGGGGACCCCGTATCTTTCCCCGGAATACGAGCAGTACTTC
TRBD2	few	TRBV6-1	TRBJ2-5	CASSRGLAKTQYF	TGTGCCAGCAGCCGCGGACTAGCGAAGACCCAGTACTTC
.	few	TRBV7-8	TRBJ2-5	CASPPSRGQETQYF	TGTGCCAGCCCTCCGTCGAGAGGCCAAGAGACCCAGTACTTC
.	few	TRBV13	TRBJ1-1	CASSFGLKGAEAFF	TGTGCCAGCAGCTTCGGGTTGAAAGGGGCTGAAGCTTTCTTT
.	many	TRBV20-1	TRBJ2-7	CSAPGTATYEQYF	TGCAGTGCCCCCGGGACCGCGACCTACGAGCAGTACTTC
TRBD2	few	TRBV4-2	TRBJ2-1	CASSPGTIEQFF	TGTGCCAGCAGCCCCGGGACTATAGAGCAGTTCTTC
.	few	TRBV2	TRBJ1-6	CASSGLRQNSPLHF	TGTGCCAGCAGTGGGTTACGTCAAAATTCACCCCTCCACTTT
TRBD2	few	TRBV11-2	TRBJ2-1	CASSLVALSGFSYNEQFF	TGTGCCAGCAGCTTAGTAGCGCTTAGCGGGTTCTCCTACAATGAGCAGTTCTTC
.	many	TRBV5-6	TRBJ2-1	CASSLQQVWSYNEQFF	TGTGCCAGCAGCCTACAACAGGTGTGGTCCTACAATGAGCAGTTCTTC
TRBD1	many	TRBV19	TRBJ2-3	CASSTRDRTDTQYF	TGTGCCAGTAGTACCCGGGACAGAACAGATACGCAGTATTTT
.	few	TRBV4-3	TRBJ2-3	CASSQNREPLTDTQYF	TGCGCCAGCAGCCAAAACAGGGAACCGCTCACAGATACGCAGTATTTT
.	many	TRBV7-2	TRBJ2-7	CASSPGHYEQYF	TGTGCCAGCAGCCCGGGACATTACGAGCAGTACTTC
TRBD1	few	TRBV20-1	TRBJ1-2	CSARKGTGFRYTF	TGCAGTGCTAGGAAGGGGACAGGGTTTCGCTACACCTTC
.	many	TRBV7-9	TRBJ2-3	CASSLYAGPDTQYF	TGTGCCAGCAGCTTATATGCGGGCCCAGATACGCAGTATTTT
.	many	TRBV10-3	TRBJ1-4	CAISDGINEKLFF	TGTGCCATCAGTGACGGAATTAATGAAAAACTGTTTTTT
TRBD2	.	TRBV6-2/TRBV6-3	TRBJ2-7	CASSLTSGGPYEQYF	TGTGCCAGCAGTTTAACTAGCGGGGGACCCTACGAGCAGTACTTC
.	.	TRBV2	TRBJ2-7	CASRWDEQYF	TGTGCCAGCAGGTGGGACGAGCAGTACTTC
TRBD1	many	TRBV29-1	TRBJ2-1	CSQGQTANEQFF	TGCAGCCAGGGACAGACGGCTAATGAGCAGTTCTTC
.	few	TRBV18	TRBJ2-7	CASSPEVEGYEQYF	TGTGCCAGCTCACCAGAAGTCGAAGGCTACGAGCAGTACTTC
.	many	TRBV6-1	TRBJ1-2	CASSQAGSYGYTF	TGTGCCAGCAGCCAAGCGGGGTCCTATGGCTACACCTTC
.	many	TRBV6-1	TRBJ1-2	CASSSGGSANYGYTF	TGTGCCAGCAGTAGTGGGGGGTCAGCTAACTATGGCTACACCTTC
.	.	TRBV29-1	TRBJ2-7	CSVEAGISYEQYF	TGCAGCGTTGAGGCAGGAATCTCCTACGAGCAGTACTTC
.	many	TRBV5-1	TRBJ2-2	CASSLAQTGSYTGELFF	TGCGCCAGCAGCCTTGCACAAACCGGGTCCTACACCGGGGAGCTGTTTTTT
TRBD2	.	TRBV19	TRBJ2-3	CASSPRTSGRSWADTQYF	TGTGCCAGTAGTCCACGGACTAGCGGGAGGTCGTGGGCAGATACGCAGTATTTT
TRBD1	many	TRBV5-1	TRBJ2-5	CASTGTAETQYF	TGCGCCAGCACCGGGACAGCAGAGACCCAGTACTTC
TRBD2	few	TRBV9	TRBJ2-3	CASSARPLAGPDTQYF	TGTGCCAGCAGCGCCCGACCTCTAGCGGGACCAGATACGCAGTATTTT
TRBD1	many	TRBV12-3/TRBV12-4	TRBJ2-2	CASSFTGGAFSELFF	TGTGCCAGCAGCTTCACAGGGGGCGCTTTTTCGGAGCTGTTTTTT
.	.	TRBV5-6	TRBJ2-5	CASSIIQETQYF	TGTGCCAGCAGTATCATTCAAGAGACCCAGTACTTC
.	few	TRBV7-2	TRBJ2-7	CASSTTGMIYEQYF	TGTGCCAGCAGCACCACAGGGATGATCTACGAGCAGTACTTC